Each of the 15 T cell receptor beta chains below was sequenced from the same sample in a study of CD8 T cells in Susac syndrome. RNA was extracted with the RNeasy kit, and a quantity of roughly 0.45 to 1 ug was reverse transcribed using random hexamers. MiXCR, applied by TCRdb to the immunoSEQ multiplex PCR reads, yields one record per CDR3 protein. This sample has 250,000 to 350,000 distinct CDR3 sequences; about 91% occur once, and the top ten carry about 0.07%. Source material: CD4+ T cells from PBMCs. The receptors shown here come from a human donor with multiple sclerosis.

This sequence joins TRBV18 and TRBJ2-1; D possibly matches TRBD1 or TRBD2 (5 bases each). The CDR3 is 14 residues long. V gave up 2 bases and J gave up 8 bases, with 13 bases separating them. Germline V lookup: CDR1 KGHSH, CDR2 LQKENI. CDR3 sequence: CASSPFGQGDEQFF. The CDR3 coding sequence is TGTGCCAGCTCACCATTTGGGCAGGGAGATGAGCAGTTCTTC.

The chain has TRBV30 and TRBJ2-7; 9 bases match TRBD1. The CDR3 runs 16 residues. In germline, CDR1 is GTSNPN, CDR2 SVGIG (reference sequence). V gave up 3 bases and J gave up 1 base; unmatched junction bases: 10. The CDR3 region is CAWSRLRDRASYEQYF. The CDR3 DNA is TGTGCCTGGAGCAGACTCCGGGACAGGGCTTCCTACGAGCAGTACTTC.

V is TRBV30 and J is TRBJ1-3, with D possibly matching TRBD1 (5 bases). Trimming took off 2 bases at V and 4 bases at J, with 21 bases between the two ends. Germline V gene sequence: CDR1 GTSNPN, CDR2 SVGIG (reference sequence). This CDR3 comprises 17 residues. Here the CDR3 reads CAWSNGLTGTAGNTIYF. The CDR3 DNA follows: TGTGCCTGGAGTAACGGCCTCACCGGGACCGCGGGAAACACCATATATTTT.

V usage is TRBV5-1 and J usage is TRBJ2-1; 7 nucleotides align to TRBD2. J gave up 2 bases and V 4 bases, and 9 bases lay outside the gene matches. Germline lookup yields CDR1 SGHRS and CDR2 YFSETQ. The CDR3 covers 16 residues. The CDR3 sequence: CASSVRDYYTYNEQFF. CDR3 DNA: TGCGCCAGCAGCGTCCGGGACTACTACACCTACAATGAGCAGTTCTTC.

The chain links TRBV7-9 to TRBJ1-2; D might be TRBD1 (6 bases). The CDR3 spans 13 residues. V lost 6 bases, J lost 8 bases, and 16 bases lay in between. Per the germline V gene, CDR1 is SEHNR and CDR2 is FQNEAQ (reference sequence). The CDR3 nucleotides are TGTGCCAGCAGTCTGACAGGCGTTGAGGGCTACACCTTC. This encodes CASSLTGVEGYTF.

The chain is built from TRBV2 and TRBJ2-4, with 9 bases lining up with TRBD1. The junction had 8 bases not matched to a gene; V was cut back by 11 bases and J by 6 bases. CDR1 is SNHLY, CDR2 FYNNEI, per germline. The CDR3 loop spans 13 amino acids. In DNA form, the CDR3 reads TGTGCCGGGGCCGGGACAGGGAGAAACATTCAGTACTTC. Its protein is CAGAGTGRNIQYF. Full variable domain (rest looked up from reference TRBV2 and TRBJ2-4): EPEVTQTPSHQVTQMGQEVILRCVPISNHLYFYWYRQILGQKVEFLVSFYNNEISEKSEIFDDQFSVERPDGSNFTLKIRSTKLEDSAMYFCAGAGTGRNIQYFGAGTRLSVL.

The rearrangement joins TRBV20-1 to TRBJ1-1, with a weak D call TRBD1 (6 bases). Germline V gene data show CDR1 as DFQATT and CDR2 as SNEGSKA (reference sequence). The CDR3 totals 12 residues. Deletions cut 4 bases from V and 8 bases from J, with 14 bases between. DNA for the CDR3: TGCAGTGCTACTGAAGACAGGACCGAAGCTTTCTTT. Encoded protein: CSATEDRTEAFF.

The genes are TRBV10-3 and TRBJ1-2; D gene ambiguous. The V gene's germline CDR1 is ENHRY and CDR2 SYGVKD. This CDR3 contains 16 residues. Trimming removed 0 bases from V and 8 bases from J, with 19 bases in between. CDR3 residues: CAISESSSVRERGYTF. The CDR3, as DNA: TGTGCCATCAGTGAGTCGTCCTCGGTGCGGGAAAGGGGCTACACCTTC.

This chain joins TRBV15 and TRBJ2-5; D tentatively fits TRBD1 or TRBD2 (5 bases each). The CDR3 is 15 amino acids. The V end was cut by 3 bases, the J end by 2 bases, with 13 bases between. CDR1 is LNHNV, CDR2 YYDKDF, per germline (reference sequence). The CDR3 is CATSSNAGAQETQYF. In nucleotides, the CDR3 is TGTGCCACCAGCAGCAACGCCGGGGCTCAAGAGACCCAGTACTTC.

The chain uses TRBV20-1 and TRBJ2-1; no clear D gene. Trimming shortened V by 3 bases and J by 4 bases, and 10 bases separated the two germline ends. The CDR3 is 13 residues long. From germline, CDR1 is DFQATT and CDR2 SNEGSKA (reference sequence). The CDR3 bases are TGCAGTGCTAGTGGCGCGAGTTACAATGAGCAGTTCTTC. As protein: CSASGASYNEQFF.

V and J are TRBV10-2 and TRBJ1-1; 10 bases are a match to TRBD1. From germline, CDR1 is WSHSY and CDR2 SAAADI. The CDR3 is 15 amino acids. V lost 8 bases to trimming and J lost 0 bases; unmatched junction nucleotides: 6. CDR3: CASADRGQLNTEAFF. DNA of the CDR3: TGCGCCAGCGCTGACAGGGGGCAGTTGAACACTGAAGCTTTCTTT.

The chain has TRBV3-1 and TRBJ1-1, with D possibly being TRBD1 (6 bases). This CDR3 spans 14 amino acids. Trimming cost V 0 bases and J 5 bases, with 10 bases left between them. Germline CDR1 is LGHDT and CDR2 is YNNKEL (reference sequence). Written as DNA, the CDR3 is TGTGCCAGCAGCCAAGATCACAGGGTTACTGAAGCTTTCTTT. Protein product: CASSQDHRVTEAFF.

The J gene is TRBJ2-5, the V gene TRBV19, with TRBD2 matching over 7 bases. The CDR3 sequence is 14 residues long. The trim removed 2 bases at V and 2 bases at J, leaving 2 bases unmatched. Germline-derived CDR1 and CDR2 are LNHDA and SQIVND (reference sequence). CDR3 amino acids: CASSISGAQETQYF. CDR3 coding DNA: TGTGCCAGTAGTATAAGCGGGGCGCAAGAGACCCAGTACTTC.

This chain joins TRBV6-5 and TRBJ2-6; D ambiguous. The CDR3 sequence is 17 residues long. Germline V gene sequence: CDR1 MNHEY, CDR2 SVGAGI. V was trimmed by 4 bases and J by 2 bases, leaving 15 bases between them. The CDR3 sequence is CASSSYQANAGANVLTF. The CDR3 DNA sequence: TGTGCCAGCAGTTCTTACCAGGCTAACGCTGGGGCCAACGTCCTGACTTTC.

This rearrangement joins TRBV7-9 to TRBJ1-5; D is ambiguous. V gave up 1 base and J gave up 5 bases, with 3 bases separating them. The CDR3 consists of 12 residues. CDR1 is SEHNR, CDR2 FQNEAQ, per germline (reference sequence). CDR3 sequence: CASSLDYQPQHF. CDR3 bases: TGTGCCAGCAGCTTAGACTATCAGCCCCAGCATTTT.